The rows below give T cell receptor beta chains drawn from one sample of a study of technical replicates of blood from a few donors. Clones were sequenced by immunoSEQ multiplex PCR, and TCRdb holds only the in-frame ones, with some missing. The table includes tens of thousands of clones, approximately 87% detected once. Material for sequencing was PBMCs. The source is a human donor in good health. Some clones in this sample may be carry-over from other donors' samples. Both conserved end residues are part of each CDR3. The order of the fields is J gene, V gene, D gene, clone size, CDR3 protein, CDR3 DNA. The D gene is left open where the match is weak. The listing skips clone size in some rows; elsewhere it reads once, few, many or a size class.

TRBJ1-2	TRBV13	-	-	CASSLNRAGIYGYTF	TGTGCCAGCAGCTTAAACCGCGCAGGGATCTATGGCTACACCTTC
TRBJ2-7	TRBV30	-	once	CAWSPYGTSYEQYF	TGTGCCTGGAGCCCCTATGGTACCTCCTACGAGCAGTACTTC
TRBJ1-2	TRBV20-1	-	-	CSAPYGGGYTF	TGCAGTGCCCCCTACGGGGGGGGCTACACCTTC
TRBJ2-2	TRBV7-9	-	-	CASSLSVGELFF	TGTGCCAGCAGCTTATCCGTCGGGGAGCTGTTTTTT
TRBJ2-5	TRBV11-3	TRBD1	-	CASSLVFGTEETQYF	TGTGCCAGCAGCTTAGTATTCGGGACAGAAGAGACCCAGTACTTC
TRBJ2-1	TRBV6-4	TRBD2	-	CASSPSSGGADEQFF	TGTGCCAGCAGTCCCTCTAGCGGGGGGGCCGATGAGCAGTTCTTC
TRBJ2-5	TRBV21-1	-	-	CASNLPGHLQETQYF	TGTGCCAGCAACCTACCGGGACACCTACAAGAGACCCAGTACTTC
TRBJ2-3	TRBV5-1	-	-	CASSWSADTQYF	TGCGCCAGCAGCTGGAGCGCAGATACGCAGTATTTT
TRBJ2-1	TRBV9	TRBD2	-	CASSVWSGGPPPVF	TGTGCCAGCAGCGTATGGAGCGGGGGGCCCCCCCCTGTCTTC
TRBJ2-1	TRBV29-1	TRBD1	-	CSARQGLGNEQFF	TGCAGCGCTCGACAGGGCCTTGGGAATGAGCAGTTCTTC
TRBJ2-7	TRBV4-2	TRBD2	-	CASSQDGAGGTYEQYF	TGTGCCAGCAGCCAAGATGGAGCGGGAGGTACCTACGAGCAGTACTTC
TRBJ2-3	TRBV4-2	-	-	CASSFSSSTDTQYF	TGTGCCAGCAGTTTTTCCTCTAGCACAGATACGCAGTATTTT
TRBJ1-2	TRBV30	-	-	CAWSVQYGYTF	TGTGCCTGGAGTGTTCAGTATGGCTACACCTTC
TRBJ2-1	TRBV10-1	TRBD2	-	CASSEALVAGDSYNEQFF	TGCGCCAGCAGTGAGGCCTTGGTAGCGGGAGACTCCTACAATGAGCAGTTCTTC
TRBJ2-7	TRBV5-1	-	-	CASSLGYQGHPF	TGCGCCAGCAGCTTGGGTTACCAGGGCCATCCCTTC
TRBJ2-7	TRBV5-6	-	-	CASSTAIGTYSYEQYF	TGTGCCAGCAGCACTGCGATCGGGACATACTCCTACGAGCAGTACTTC
TRBJ2-7	TRBV5-1	-	-	CASSLAGGTYEQYF	TGCGCCAGCAGCTTGGCCGGCGGGACCTACGAGCAGTACTTC
TRBJ2-7	TRBV27	-	-	CASSGLSDYEQYF	TGTGCCAGCTCAGGACTCTCAGACTACGAGCAGTACTTC
TRBJ1-1	TRBV6-6	-	-	CASSYGILNTEAFF	TGTGCCAGCAGTTACGGCATCCTCAACACTGAAGCTTTCTTT
TRBJ2-2	TRBV6-6	TRBD2	-	CASSYGREGTGELFF	TGTGCCAGCAGTTACGGCAGGGAGGGCACCGGGGAGCTGTTTTTT
TRBJ1-4	TRBV7-9	-	-	CASSLASGGIEKLFF	TGTGCCAGCAGCTTAGCATCCGGGGGTATTGAAAAACTGTTTTTT
TRBJ1-2	TRBV5-4	TRBD1	-	CASSQDRAYGYTF	TGTGCCAGCAGCCAGGACAGGGCCTATGGCTACACCTTC
TRBJ1-5	TRBV4-2	-	few	CASSQDADSRNQPQHF	TGTGCCAGCAGCCAAGATGCGGACAGTAGGAATCAGCCCCAGCATTTT
TRBJ2-2	TRBV19	TRBD2	-	CASMGGVMNTGELFF	TGTGCCAGTATGGGAGGGGTCATGAACACCGGGGAGCTGTTTTTT
TRBJ1-4	TRBV5-1	-	-	CASSLWRPTNEKLFF	TGCGCCAGCAGCTTGTGGCGGCCAACTAATGAAAAACTGTTTTTT
TRBJ1-2	TRBV5-4	-	once	CASSSWTGTYGYTF	TGTGCCAGCAGCTCCTGGACGGGAACCTATGGCTACACCTTC
TRBJ1-4	TRBV18	TRBD1	-	CASSPLAGGGEKLFF	TGTGCCAGCTCACCCCTAGCAGGGGGCGGTGAAAAACTGTTTTTT
TRBJ1-2	TRBV6-5	-	-	CASSYLGGEGGYTF	TGTGCCAGCAGTTACTTGGGGGGGGAGGGAGGCTACACCTTC
TRBJ2-7	TRBV19	TRBD2	-	CASSERTSGRYEQYF	TGTGCCAGTAGCGAACGGACTAGCGGGAGGTACGAGCAGTACTTC
TRBJ2-7	TRBV6-5	TRBD2	-	CASSRPGLAGYEQYF	TGTGCCAGCAGTCGACCGGGACTAGCGGGCTACGAGCAGTACTTC
TRBJ2-7	TRBV2	TRBD1	-	CASSDYRGPFSYEQYF	TGTGCCAGCAGTGATTACAGGGGCCCCTTTTCCTACGAGCAGTACTTC
TRBJ1-2	TRBV18	-	-	CASSPWIFSQGPFGYTF	TGTGCCAGCTCACCTTGGATCTTTTCGCAGGGCCCCTTTGGCTACACCTTC
TRBJ1-1	TRBV9	-	-	CASSDTGFGTEAFF	TGTGCCAGCAGTGATACAGGGTTCGGCACTGAAGCTTTCTTT
TRBJ1-2	TRBV10-3	TRBD1	-	CAINQGANYGYTF	TGTGCCATCAACCAGGGGGCTAACTATGGCTACACCTTC
TRBJ2-1	TRBV19	-	-	CASRKAGLSYNEQFF	TGTGCCAGTAGGAAAGCGGGCCTTTCCTACAATGAGCAGTTCTTC
TRBJ1-1	TRBV6-4	TRBD1	-	CASSPGTGNTEAFF	TGTGCCAGCAGCCCCGGGACAGGCAACACTGAAGCTTTCTTT
TRBJ2-7	TRBV23-1	-	-	CASSLLLGREQYF	TGCGCCAGCAGTCTCCTCCTTGGGCGTGAGCAGTACTTC
TRBJ2-1	TRBV15	TRBD2	-	CATSRDPTSGSNEQFF	TGTGCCACCAGCAGAGATCCAACTAGCGGGAGCAATGAGCAGTTCTTC
TRBJ2-1	TRBV19	TRBD2	-	CASSMFAGGNYNEQFF	TGTGCCAGTAGTATGTTTGCGGGGGGCAATTACAATGAGCAGTTCTTC
TRBJ1-5	TRBV5-8	-	-	CASSVDIVRNQPQHF	TGTGCCAGCAGCGTGGACATTGTCCGCAATCAGCCCCAGCATTTT
TRBJ2-6	TRBV7-2	-	-	CASSGGSSGANVLTF	TGTGCCAGCAGCGGGGGGAGCTCTGGGGCCAACGTCCTGACTTTC
TRBJ2-1	TRBV6-5	TRBD2	-	CASSYAGGGGEQFF	TGTGCCAGCAGTTACGCGGGAGGGGGCGGTGAGCAGTTCTTC
TRBJ2-3	TRBV4-3	-	-	CASSQGAGTDTQYF	TGCGCCAGCAGCCAAGGGGCTGGCACAGATACGCAGTATTTT